Listed here are 20 T cell receptor beta chains from one sample, sequenced in a study of T cells in Graves' hyperthyroidism and ophthalmopathy. It was RNA transcripts that yielded the amplified TCR beta CDR3 regions. The HTBI primer set drove a first-round RT-PCR of the TCR CDR3. Each CDR3 protein gets one entry after TCRdb re-called the multiplex PCR reads with MiXCR. The sample has 530,000 or so distinct CDR3 sequences, about 43% seen once. Input material: peripheral blood or thyroid tissue (not recorded which). These receptors were obtained from a woman aged 18-29 years with Graves' hyperthyroidism.

This clonotype occurred many times. CDR3 nucleotides: TGTGCCAGCAACGCGGACGGAGAGCAGTACTTC. It is translated as CASNADGEQYF. This sequence joins TRBV7-9 and TRBJ2-7; D is ambiguous. Germline lookup yields CDR1 SEHNR and CDR2 FQNEAQ (reference sequence). V lost 7 bases, J lost 7 bases, and 11 bases lay in between. The CDR3 runs 11 residues.

The chain recombines TRBV12-3 or TRBV12-4 with TRBJ2-2; D remains ambiguous. The CDR3 is made up of 16 amino acids. V lost 8 bases to trimming and J lost 0 bases, with 16 bases between them. CDR3 amino acids: CASRDFGAANTGELFF. CDR3 sequence (DNA): TGTGCCAGCCGCGATTTTGGCGCCGCGAACACCGGGGAGCTGTTTTTT.

This clonotype was observed many times. The DNA of the CDR3 is TGTGCCAGCAGCGCAGGGGGCAATCAGCCCCAGCATTTT. Protein sequence: CASSAGGNQPQHF. The chain links TRBV9 to TRBJ1-5; D perhaps matches TRBD1 (6 bases). Germline assignment: CDR1 SGDLS and CDR2 YYNGEE. V gave up 3 bases and J gave up 2 bases, with 6 bases separating them. The CDR3 is 13 residues long.

This sequence joins TRBV29-1 and TRBJ2-2, with a weak D call TRBD1 (5 bases). The length of the CDR3 is 13 residues. Trimming stripped 4 bases from V and 3 bases from J, with 9 bases between. CDR1 SQVTM and CDR2 ANQGSEA come from the germline V gene. For the CDR3, the DNA is TGCAGCGTTGCAAGGGGATACACCGGGGAGCTGTTTTTT. It is translated as CSVARGYTGELFF.

Many counts were recorded for this clonotype. The genes are TRBV9 and TRBJ2-5, with 11 positions matching TRBD2. This CDR3 region has 15 residues. Germline-derived CDR1 and CDR2 are SGDLS and YYNGEE. Trimming took 4 bases from V and 5 from J; bases not matched to a gene: 7. The CDR3 nucleotides read TGTGCCAGCAGCACTCTACTAGCGGGGGATGAGACCCAGTACTTC. Translating it yields CASSTLLAGDETQYF.

This clonotype was seen many times. This may be a read error: a much more frequent sequence differs by one nucleotide. V gene TRBV11-2 combines with J gene TRBJ2-6; D is unresolved. Germline CDR1 is SGHAT and CDR2 is FQNNGV. The CDR3 sequence is 14 residues long. V was shortened by 5 bases and J by 0 bases, with 5 bases between the two germline ends. The CDR3 DNA reads as TGTGCCAGCAGCGGGCTCTCTGGGGCCAACGTCCTGACTTTC. This sequence encodes CASSGLSGANVLTF.

This clonotype has a count of ten or more. The CDR3, as DNA: TGTGCCACCAGTGACCGGGACAGGGGGGAAGGCTACACCTTC. Amino acid sequence: CATSDRDRGEGYTF. The V and J genes are TRBV24-1 and TRBJ1-2, with 11 nucleotides matching TRBD1. In germline, CDR1 is KGHDR, CDR2 SFDVKD. After removal of 4 bases from V and 8 bases from J, the junction contained 5 bases not matched to a gene. The CDR3 is 14 amino acids.

The V and J genes are TRBV7-2 and TRBJ2-7, with 11 bases lining up with TRBD2. Germline V lookup: CDR1 SGHTA, CDR2 FQGNSA. The V gene end was trimmed by 4 bases and the J gene end by 4 bases; junction bases not matched to a gene: 3. This CDR3 has 14 amino acids. DNA of the CDR3: TGTGCCAGCAGCTGGGGACTAGCGGAGTACGAGCAGTACTTC. The encoded protein is CASSWGLAEYEQYF.

As concerns this clonotype: A much larger clone sits a single nucleotide away, making a read error possible. The rearrangement joins TRBV11-2 to TRBJ2-5, with 10 nucleotides matching TRBD2. The CDR3 spans 16 residues. Per germline, CDR1 SGHAT and CDR2 FQNNGV. The chain's CDR3 is CASSLFPSGSQGTQYF. The CDR3 coding sequence is TGTGCCAGCAGCTTATTTCCTAGCGGGAGCCAAGGGACCCAGTACTTC.

This clonotype was observed a handful of times. V is TRBV6-1 and J is TRBJ2-2; D might be TRBD1 (6 bases). In germline, CDR1 is MNHNS, CDR2 SASEGT. The germline V and J ends were trimmed by 9 bases and 6 bases, with 20 bases remaining between them. This CDR3 has 15 residues. CDR3 amino acids: CASNRKQGSAGELFF. CDR3 DNA: TGTGCCAGTAACAGGAAACAGGGATCTGCCGGGGAGCTGTTTTTT.

Notes on this clonotype: Being one base from a much bigger clone, this may be a read error. The V gene is TRBV5-6, the J gene TRBJ2-6, with D perhaps matching TRBD2 (7 bases). The germline CDR1 and CDR2 sequences are SGHDT and YYEEEE. The CDR3 is 17 amino acids. CDR3 DNA sequence: TGTGCCAGCAGCTTGTCCCCGGGTATAGGGGGGGCCAACGTCCCGACTTTC. Residues: CASSLSPGIGGANVPTF.

The gene calls are TRBV7-9 and TRBJ2-1; 8 positions match TRBD2. Germline CDR1 and CDR2: SEHNR and FQNEAQ (reference sequence). J lost 4 bases, V lost 7 bases, and 12 bases had no gene match. This CDR3 spans 16 amino acids. CDR3 sequence reads: CASTLIGTSPYNEQFF. CDR3 DNA: TGTGCCAGCACCCTGATAGGGACTAGTCCGTACAATGAGCAGTTCTTC.

The chain carries TRBV20-1 and TRBJ2-1; 7 positions match TRBD1. From germline, CDR1 is DFQATT and CDR2 SNEGSKA (reference sequence). Losses at the gene ends were 6 bases for V and 7 bases for J; bases not matched to a gene: 6. The CDR3 covers 12 residues. CDR3 bases: TGCAGTGCGCCTACAGGGGAGAATGAGCAGTTCTTC. Residues: CSAPTGENEQFF.

This rearrangement joins TRBV10-3 to TRBJ1-4, with no clear D. V was clipped by 4 bases and J by 6 bases, with 12 bases between them. CDR1 is ENHRY, CDR2 SYGVKD, per germline. The CDR3 runs 14 residues. The CDR3 nucleotides read TGTGCCATCAGTGCCCGGACTTCGGATGAAAAACTGTTTTTT. It yields the protein CAISARTSDEKLFF.

This clonotype has just a few counts. The rearrangement links TRBV5-1 to TRBJ2-2; D might be TRBD2 (6 bases). The CDR3 is made up of 16 amino acids. Looked up from germline, CDR1 is SGHRS and CDR2 is YFSETQ. Deletions cut 3 bases from V and 2 bases from J, with 14 bases between. As DNA, the CDR3 is TGCGCCAGCAGCTCCCGGGACTCCCGAAACACCGGGGAGCTGTTTTTT. Translation: CASSSRDSRNTGELFF. The variable domain in full, with the rest retrieved from reference TRBV5-1 and TRBJ2-2, is KAGVTQTPRYLIKTRGQQVTLSCSPISGHRSVSWYQQTPGQGLQFLFEYFSETQRNKGNFPGRFSGRQFSNSRSEMNVSTLELGDSALYLCASSSRDSRNTGELFFGEGSRLTVL.

This clonotype was found many times. The chain is built from TRBV2 and TRBJ2-2; perhaps TRBD2 as D (6 bases). The CDR3 is 14 residues long. V lost 6 bases and J lost 6, with 14 bases in between. Germline lookup yields CDR1 SNHLY and CDR2 FYNNEI. In DNA form, the CDR3 reads TGTGCCAGCAGCGGGAGTGGCACCGCCGGGGAGCTGTTTTTT. Its protein product is CASSGSGTAGELFF.

The rearrangement joins TRBV24-1 to TRBJ1-1; 9 positions match TRBD1. The V segment lost 3 bases and the J segment 1 base; nucleotides outside the gene matches: 2. Germline V gene lookup returns CDR1 KGHDR and CDR2 SFDVKD. The CDR3 has 15 residues. The CDR3 protein is CATSDGDRANTEAFF. The CDR3 region has the DNA TGTGCCACCAGTGATGGGGACAGGGCGAACACTGAAGCTTTCTTT.

This chain uses TRBV2 with TRBJ2-7; 9 positions match TRBD1. Germline V gives CDR1 SNHLY, CDR2 FYNNEI. With 6 bases clipped from V and 3 bases from J, the junction kept 9 bases outside the gene matches. The CDR3 is 15 residues long. This CDR3 is CASSPPGQGGYEQYF. As DNA, the CDR3 is TGTGCCAGCAGCCCCCCGGGACAGGGTGGCTACGAGCAGTACTTC.

This clonotype was counted between two and nine times. This chain uses TRBV12-5 with TRBJ2-5; 8 positions agree with TRBD2. CDR3 length: 16 amino acids. Germline V gene sequence: CDR1 LGHNT, CDR2 FRNRAP. Losses at the gene ends were 0 bases for V and 2 bases for J; bases not matched to a gene: 5. Here the CDR3 reads CASGLVLSGRQETQYF. Here the CDR3 DNA reads TGTGCTAGTGGTTTGGTACTCAGCGGGAGACAAGAGACCCAGTACTTC.

This clonotype was seen ten or more times. V usage is TRBV9 and J usage is TRBJ2-7; D is possibly TRBD1 or TRBD2 (5 bases each). CDR1 and CDR2 (germline): SGDLS, YYNGEE. The length of the CDR3 is 13 residues. Trimming stripped 4 bases from V and 6 bases from J, with 14 bases between. In DNA form, the CDR3 reads TGTGCCAGCAGCTCCGGGACCGCGGGCGAGCAGTACTTC. The encoded protein is CASSSGTAGEQYF.